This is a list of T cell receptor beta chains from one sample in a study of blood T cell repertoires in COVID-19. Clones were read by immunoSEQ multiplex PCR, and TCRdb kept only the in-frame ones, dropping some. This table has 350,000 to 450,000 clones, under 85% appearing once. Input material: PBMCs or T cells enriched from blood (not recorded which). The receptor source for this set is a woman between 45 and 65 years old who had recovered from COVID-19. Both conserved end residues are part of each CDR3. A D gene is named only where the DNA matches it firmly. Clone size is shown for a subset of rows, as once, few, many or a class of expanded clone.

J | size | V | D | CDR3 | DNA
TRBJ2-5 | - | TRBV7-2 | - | CASSLVTEETQYF | TGTGCCAGCAGCTTAGTTACAGAAGAGACCCAGTACTTC
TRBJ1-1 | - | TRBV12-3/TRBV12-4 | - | CASSLSRPQAFF | TGTGCCAGCAGTTTAAGCAGGCCCCAAGCTTTCTTT
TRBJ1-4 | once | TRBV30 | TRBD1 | CAWSGDRINEKLFF | TGTGCCTGGAGTGGGGACAGGATAAATGAAAAACTGTTTTTT
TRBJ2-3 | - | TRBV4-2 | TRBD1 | CASSRGGQGLKMDTQYF | TGTGCCAGCAGCCGAGGGGGACAGGGGCTAAAGATGGATACGCAGTATTTT
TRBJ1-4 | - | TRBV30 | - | CAWSDPRKLFF | TGTGCCTGGAGTGACCCCAGAAAACTGTTTTTT
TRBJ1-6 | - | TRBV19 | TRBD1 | CASSMLTGGRNSPLHF | TGTGCCAGTAGTATGTTGACAGGGGGGCGAAATTCACCCCTCCACTTT
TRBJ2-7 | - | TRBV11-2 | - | CASSPLGSASVSRGYEQYF | TGTGCCAGCAGCCCTCTCGGCTCGGCGTCAGTCAGTAGGGGATACGAGCAGTACTTC
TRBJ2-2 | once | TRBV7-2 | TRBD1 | CASSLGFRQGHRGELFF | TGTGCCAGCAGCTTAGGGTTCCGACAGGGGCATAGGGGGGAGCTGTTTTTT
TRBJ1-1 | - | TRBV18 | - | CASSPVQGRNTEAFF | TGTGCCAGCTCACCAGTTCAGGGGCGGAACACTGAAGCTTTCTTT
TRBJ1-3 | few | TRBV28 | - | CASSTHSGNTIYF | TGTGCCAGCAGTACACACTCTGGAAACACCATATATTTT
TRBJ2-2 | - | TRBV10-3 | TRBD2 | CAISGRLADLTGELFF | TGTGCCATCAGTGGAAGACTAGCGGACCTCACCGGGGAGCTGTTTTTT
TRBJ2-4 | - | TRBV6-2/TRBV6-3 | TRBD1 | CASSGTGWNIQYF | TGTGCCAGCAGTGGGACAGGGTGGAACATTCAGTACTTC
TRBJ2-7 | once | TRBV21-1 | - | CASSKSRGQGLYEQYF | TGTGCCAGCAGCAAGAGTAGGGGACAGGGGCTTTACGAGCAGTACTTC
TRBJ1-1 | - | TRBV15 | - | CATSLPRVNTEAFF | TGTGCCACCAGCTTACCCCGGGTGAACACTGAAGCTTTCTTT
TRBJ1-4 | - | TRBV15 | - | CATSRDSGADEKLFF | TGTGCCACCAGCAGAGATAGTGGGGCGGACGAAAAACTGTTTTTT
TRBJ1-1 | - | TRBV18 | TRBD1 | CASSAGGAHTEAFF | TGTGCCAGCTCAGCAGGGGGAGCCCACACTGAAGCTTTCTTT
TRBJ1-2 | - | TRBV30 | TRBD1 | CAWTTGGYGYTF | TGTGCCTGGACAACAGGGGGCTATGGCTACACCTTC
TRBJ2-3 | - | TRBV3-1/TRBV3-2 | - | CASSQRGTDTQYF | TGTGCCAGCAGTCAAAGGGGGACAGATACGCAGTATTTT
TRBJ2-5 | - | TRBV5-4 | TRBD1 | CASSRDRGSETQYF | TGTGCCAGCTCCCGGGACAGGGGTTCAGAGACCCAGTACTTC
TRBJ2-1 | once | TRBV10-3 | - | CAISGTQDNEQFF | TGTGCCATCAGCGGGACACAAGACAATGAGCAGTTCTTC
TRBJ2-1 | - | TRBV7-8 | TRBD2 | CASSLGLYNEQFF | TGTGCCAGCAGCTTGGGACTATACAATGAGCAGTTCTTC
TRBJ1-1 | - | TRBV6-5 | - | CAAGEGTEAFF | TGTGCCGCGGGGGAGGGCACTGAAGCTTTCTTT
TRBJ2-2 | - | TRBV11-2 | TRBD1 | CASSLGIHRGRGGTGELFF | TGTGCCAGCAGCTTAGGTATCCACAGGGGGCGCGGAGGCACCGGGGAGCTGTTTTTT